This T cell receptor (beta chain) was retrieved from a study of graft-versus-host responses after intestinal transplantation. For the study at large: Transplants given to recipients were multivisceral, liver-intestinal, or isolated intestinal.

The study, taken as a whole, reports: The authors found GvH clones in recipient marrow, some appearing first in ileum or blood.

Assay used: immunoSEQ multiplex PCR; TCRdb lists only in-frame clones, some missing. Of fewer than 130,000 clones in the sample, 80% to 95% are singletons; the top ten hold 0.5% to 0.6%. A note on this clone: Its cognate antigen is unknown.

Germline V gives CDR1 SEHNR, CDR2 FQNEAQ (reference sequence). CDR3 length: 15 amino acids. The source is a human donor who received an intestinal transplant. The chain has TRBV7-9 and TRBJ2-5; 9 nucleotides agree with TRBD1. The J call may be mistaken, given a closer DNA end match to TRBJ2-7. The starting material was unstimulated CD8+ T cells sorted from spleen or lymph node cells, obtained before intestinal transplant. The CDR3 loop is CASSSGTGNFDEQYF. CDR3 DNA: TGTGCCAGCAGCTCCGGGACAGGGAATTTCGACGAGCAGTACTTC.